What follows are 21 T cell receptor beta chains derived from one specimen sequenced in a study of CD8 T cells in Susac syndrome. Reverse transcription of roughly 0.5 to 1 ug RNA was carried out with random hexamers. A single record per CDR3 protein comes from TCRdb applying MiXCR to the immunoSEQ multiplex PCR reads. The top ten clones hold around 0.093% of a sample with 150,000 to 200,000 distinct CDR3 sequences, under 97% of them seen once. The material sequenced was CD4+ T cells from PBMCs. These receptors came from a human donor with multiple sclerosis.

V and J are TRBV27 and TRBJ2-3; D possibly uses TRBD1 or TRBD2 (6 bases each). CDR1 is MNHEY, CDR2 SMNVEV, per germline (reference sequence). V was shortened by 1 base and J by 10 bases, with 12 bases between the two germline ends. CDR3 length: 13 amino acids. This CDR3 is CASSLFGGLPQYF. CDR3 DNA sequence: TGTGCCAGCAGTTTATTCGGGGGCCTCCCGCAGTATTTT.

This chain joins TRBV20-1 and TRBJ2-3; D may match TRBD1 or TRBD2 (5 bases each). The CDR3 is made up of 15 amino acids. Trimming took 0 bases from V and 2 from J, leaving 12 bases between them. Germline-derived CDR1 and CDR2 are DFQATT and SNEGSKA (reference sequence). Here the CDR3 DNA reads TGCAGTGCTAGAGATCGGGGCAGGCCCACAGATACGCAGTATTTT. It encodes CSARDRGRPTDTQYF.

CDR3 in DNA: TGTGCCAGCAGTTTAGGGGGGGCGAGAAACTATGGCTACACCTTC. Its translation is CASSLGGARNYGYTF. The chain has TRBV12-3 or TRBV12-4 and TRBJ1-2; TRBD1 is a possible D gene (6 bases). V was pared by 1 base and J by 2 bases, with 11 bases between. The CDR3 loop spans 15 amino acids.

V is TRBV29-1 and J is TRBJ2-7, with D perhaps matching TRBD2 (5 bases). Per the germline V gene, CDR1 is SQVTM and CDR2 is ANQGSEA. Trimming pared 4 bases from V and 4 bases from J, leaving 14 bases between. The CDR3 consists of 13 residues. CDR3 region: CSVVRVRGYEQYF. CDR3 DNA: TGCAGCGTTGTCCGGGTTCGCGGGTACGAGCAGTACTTC.

The chain links TRBV20-1 to TRBJ2-3; 7 positions match TRBD2. CDR3 size: 14 residues. Looked up from germline, CDR1 is DFQATT and CDR2 is SNEGSKA (reference sequence). Trimming took 6 bases from V and 1 from J; bases not matched to a gene: 7. CDR3 region: CSATSAGGTDTQYF. The CDR3, as DNA: TGCAGTGCCACCTCTGCGGGGGGCACAGATACGCAGTATTTT.

The V call is TRBV7-9, the J call TRBJ2-3; 12 bases align to TRBD2. The CDR3 contains 14 residues. The germline V gene encodes CDR1 SEHNR and CDR2 FQNEAQ (reference sequence). With V trimmed by 8 bases and J by 4 bases, 4 bases remained unmatched. For the CDR3, the DNA is TGTGCCAGCGGCGGACTAGCGGGGTCAGATACGCAGTATTTT. This translates into CASGGLAGSDTQYF.

This chain links TRBV20-1 with TRBJ1-1, with 7 bases identical to TRBD1. Trimming removed 6 bases from V and 8 bases from J; junction bases left unmatched: 3. Germline V gene lookup returns CDR1 DFQATT and CDR2 SNEGSKA (reference sequence). The CDR3 is made up of 10 amino acids. DNA of the CDR3: TGCAGTGCCAACAGGGGAGAAGCTTTCTTT. It yields the protein CSANRGEAFF.

V is TRBV28 and J is TRBJ1-2; the D is unclear. V was shortened by 2 bases and J by 3 bases, with 4 bases between the two germline ends. Germline CDR1 MDHEN, CDR2 SYDVKM. This CDR3 has 12 residues. The CDR3 sequence: CASSLGDYGYTF. Here the CDR3 DNA reads TGTGCCAGCAGTTTAGGCGACTATGGCTACACCTTC.

The J gene is TRBJ2-5, the V gene TRBV18; 7 positions agree with TRBD1. The CDR3 is 13 residues long. CDR1 is KGHSH, CDR2 LQKENI, per germline. Trimming took 3 bases from V and 4 from J; bases not matched to a gene: 2. CDR3 protein: CASSPGQRETQYF. In nucleotides, the CDR3 is TGTGCCAGCTCACCGGGACAGAGAGAGACCCAGTACTTC.

The chain uses TRBV30 and TRBJ1-1, with D perhaps TRBD1 (5 bases). Germline CDR1 and CDR2: GTSNPN and SVGIG (reference sequence). V lost 0 bases to trimming and J lost 3 bases, with 14 bases between them. This CDR3 is built from 15 residues. The CDR3 coding sequence is TGTGCCTGGAGTGTACCGGGACTTCGGGACACTGAAGCTTTCTTT. It specifies CAWSVPGLRDTEAFF.

The J gene is TRBJ1-2, the V gene TRBV25-1; 11 positions match TRBD1. V lost 2 bases, J lost 5 bases, and 10 bases stayed unmatched. Germline values: CDR1 MGHDK, CDR2 SYGVNS. The CDR3 runs 17 residues. CDR3 nucleotides: TGTGCCAGCAGTGAACTGGACAGGGGGCCGGGGTGGTATGGCTACACCTTC. It specifies CASSELDRGPGWYGYTF.

The chain links TRBV12-5 to TRBJ2-3; D might be TRBD1 (7 bases). Trimming left V 5 bases short and J 3 bases short, with 12 bases between. The CDR3 extends over 14 amino acids. Germline loops: CDR1 LGHNT, CDR2 FRNRAP. CDR3 residues: CASGLPGGTDTQYF. The CDR3 region has the DNA TGTGCTAGTGGTCTCCCAGGGGGGACAGATACGCAGTATTTT.

The chain uses TRBV7-2 and TRBJ1-2; D is ambiguous. This CDR3 is built from 15 residues. The V and J ends lost 5 bases and 8 bases respectively, with 21 bases between them. CDR1 and CDR2 from the germline V gene are SGHTA and FQGNSA. The chain's CDR3 is CASSLPTGRYSGYTF. The CDR3 nucleotides are TGTGCCAGCAGCCTACCAACGGGCAGGTACTCCGGCTACACCTTC.

The chain uses TRBV30 and TRBJ2-5; TRBD2 is a possible D gene (5 bases). Germline loops: CDR1 GTSNPN, CDR2 SVGIG (reference sequence). This CDR3 contains 13 residues. V lost 3 bases, J lost 7 bases, and 15 bases lay in between. CDR3: CAWRVGLRSTQYF. The CDR3 DNA follows: TGTGCCTGGAGGGTAGGACTTCGGTCGACCCAGTACTTC.

V is TRBV28 and J is TRBJ2-1; 8 nucleotides align to TRBD1. Looked up from germline, CDR1 is MDHEN and CDR2 is SYDVKM. CDR3 length: 14 residues. V lost 8 bases and J lost 6; bases outside the gene matches: 9. The CDR3 protein is CASSRDRIGNEQFF. CDR3 nucleotides: TGTGCCAGCTCCCGGGACAGGATTGGCAATGAGCAGTTCTTC.

Only one count was recorded for this clonotype. The chain links TRBV3-1 to TRBJ2-5; D is undetermined. V was pared by 0 bases and J by 5 bases, with 10 bases between. Germline loops: CDR1 LGHDT, CDR2 YNNKEL (reference sequence). The CDR3 is 14 amino acids. CDR3: CASSQDVLPETQYF. The CDR3 coding sequence is TGTGCCAGCAGCCAAGACGTACTACCGGAGACCCAGTACTTC.

The chain combines TRBV20-1 with TRBJ1-1; D is ambiguous. The CDR3 is made up of 13 amino acids. Between the trimmed V and J ends, which lost 6 bases and 1 base, there was a span of 12 bases. Germline assignment: CDR1 DFQATT and CDR2 SNEGSKA (reference sequence). CDR3 DNA sequence: TGCAGTGCGGTTGTATTCGGGAACACTGAAGCTTTCTTT. Translating it yields CSAVVFGNTEAFF.

The V gene is TRBV2, the J gene TRBJ1-2; possible D gene TRBD1, 5 bases. The CDR3 runs to 13 residues. Between the trimmed V and J ends, which lost 4 bases and 6 bases, there was a span of 12 bases. CDR1 SNHLY and CDR2 FYNNEI come from the germline V gene. In DNA form, the CDR3 reads TGTGCCAGCAGTGTTGACAGAGGGAATGGCTACACCTTC. Encoded protein: CASSVDRGNGYTF.

This clonotype has only one observation. The chain joins TRBV9 to TRBJ1-1; maybe TRBD1 (5 bases). CDR3 length: 16 amino acids. The ends were cut back, 6 bases at V and 1 base at J, with 19 bases in the middle. In germline, CDR1 is SGDLS, CDR2 YYNGEE. The DNA for the CDR3 is TGTGCCAGCACCTTCCTACAGGTCGGAAGGAACACTGAAGCTTTCTTT. This encodes CASTFLQVGRNTEAFF.

V and J are TRBV27 and TRBJ1-2; 7 positions agree with TRBD1. CDR1 and CDR2 (germline): MNHEY, SMNVEV (reference sequence). There are 14 residues in the CDR3. V lost 3 bases and J lost 6; bases outside the gene matches: 7. CDR3 nucleotide sequence: TGTGCCAGCAGTTTCTTGGACAGGAATCATGGCTACACCTTC. Its translation: CASSFLDRNHGYTF.

The chain employs TRBV20-1 and TRBJ2-5, with 13 nucleotides matching TRBD2. CDR1 DFQATT and CDR2 SNEGSKA come from the germline V gene (reference sequence). This CDR3 region has 14 residues. V trimming: 2 bases; J trimming: 5 bases; junction bases outside the gene matches: 2. The CDR3 sequence: CSARQLAGGETQYF. For the CDR3, the DNA is TGCAGTGCTAGACAACTAGCGGGAGGGGAGACCCAGTACTTC.